The 20 T cell receptor beta chains listed next were all sequenced from one sample in a study of cytomegalovirus exposure and HLA in healthy donors. Here immunoSEQ multiplex PCR was the method, and the copy in TCRdb shows in-frame clones only, minus some. Of under 400,000 clones in the sample, more than 80% were seen once. Sequencing was carried out using PBMCs. The receptors stem from a woman younger than 30 in good health and CMV-seronegative.

The CDR3 loop is CASSLPGNTGELFF. CDR3 DNA sequence: TGTGCCAGCAGCCTGCCGGGGAACACCGGGGAGCTGTTTTTT. The chain recombines TRBV27 with TRBJ2-2; unclear D gene. V lost 6 bases and J lost 1, with 9 bases in between. Germline assignment: CDR1 MNHEY and CDR2 SMNVEV (reference sequence). This CDR3 is built from 14 residues.

The rearrangement uses TRBV30 and TRBJ2-5, with 8 nucleotides matching TRBD1. The CDR3 contains 13 residues. With V trimmed by 2 bases and J by 5 bases, 4 bases remained unmatched. Germline V gene data show CDR1 as GTSNPN and CDR2 as SVGIG (reference sequence). This CDR3 is CAWSYGQGETQYF. The CDR3, as DNA: TGTGCCTGGAGTTACGGACAGGGCGAGACCCAGTACTTC. Looking up the rest from reference TRBV30 and TRBJ2-5 gives the full variable domain: SQTIHQWPATLVQPVGSPLSLECTVEGTSNPNLYWYRQAAGRGLQLLFYSVGIGQISSEVPQNLSASRPQDRQFILSSKKLLLSDSGFYLCAWSYGQGETQYFGPGTRLLVL.

This rearrangement joins TRBV28 to TRBJ2-4; 7 bases fit TRBD1. This CDR3 is built from 11 residues. The V and J ends lost 3 bases and 14 bases, in that order; junction bases with no gene match: 4. CDR1 is MDHEN and CDR2 is SYDVKM in the germline V gene. CDR3 in amino acids: CASSFEGAKYF. The CDR3 bases are TGTGCCAGCAGTTTCGAGGGGGCTAAGTACTTC.

V is TRBV30 and J is TRBJ1-5; 9 nucleotides line up with TRBD1. Germline lookup yields CDR1 GTSNPN and CDR2 SVGIG (reference sequence). V lost 2 bases, J lost 2 bases, and 1 base stayed unmatched. This CDR3 has 14 amino acids. The CDR3 coding sequence is TGTGCCTGGAGTCGACAGGGGGGCAATCAGCCCCAGCATTTT. Protein sequence: CAWSRQGGNQPQHF.

As DNA, the CDR3 is TGTGCCAGTAGTAATAGACCCGCATGGAGCGAGCAGTACTTC. It codes for CASSNRPAWSEQYF. The rearrangement joins TRBV19 to TRBJ2-7; D remains ambiguous. Germline V gene data show CDR1 as LNHDA and CDR2 as SQIVND (reference sequence). The CDR3 is 14 residues long. The V gene lost 4 bases and the J gene lost 6 bases, with 16 bases spanning the gap.

The genes are TRBV7-9 and TRBJ1-4; the match to TRBD1 covers 7 bases. Germline-derived CDR1 and CDR2 are SEHNR and FQNEAQ (reference sequence). Trimming at V came to 4 bases and at J to 8 bases, leaving 4 bases not matched to a gene. The CDR3 loop spans 13 amino acids. The CDR3 sequence: CASSSGTDEKLFF. CDR3 coding DNA: TGTGCCAGCAGCTCGGGGACAGACGAAAAACTGTTTTTT.

The rearrangement links TRBV6-1 to TRBJ1-1; TRBD1 matches 9 bases. The germline V gene encodes CDR1 MNHNS and CDR2 SASEGT. V lost 0 bases to trimming and J lost 1 base; unmatched junction nucleotides: 3. This CDR3 spans 16 amino acids. The CDR3 here is CASSEAPGQGNTEAFF. CDR3 DNA sequence: TGTGCCAGCAGTGAAGCACCGGGACAGGGGAACACTGAAGCTTTCTTT.

The chain joins TRBV7-6 to TRBJ2-7; weak D call: TRBD1 (7 bases). The V end lost 2 bases, the J end lost 6 bases, and 14 bases lay between the germline ends. Germline V gene data show CDR1 as SGHVS and CDR2 as FNYEAQ. This CDR3 has 14 residues. CDR3: CASSLPGDSSEQYF. The CDR3 nucleotides are TGTGCCAGCAGCTTACCGGGGGACAGCTCCGAGCAGTACTTC.

The chain uses TRBV5-4 and TRBJ2-7; 8 bases align to TRBD2. The J segment lost 3 bases and the V segment lost 0 bases, leaving 5 bases of the junction unmatched. The CDR3 is 15 amino acids. Germline V lookup: CDR1 SGHNT, CDR2 YYREEE (reference sequence). The CDR3 spells CASSLEAGGDYEQYF. The CDR3 DNA reads TGTGCCAGCAGCTTGGAGGCGGGGGGCGACTACGAGCAGTACTTC.

The chain combines TRBV6-1 with TRBJ1-1; TRBD1 matches at 7 bases. The CDR3 covers 14 residues. Germline trimming cut 10 bases from V and 0 bases from J; bases unmatched to any gene: 8. The germline V gene has CDR1 MNHNS and CDR2 SASEGT. Here the CDR3 DNA reads TGTGCCACCAATTTGGGACAGCTGAACACTGAAGCTTTCTTT. This translates into CATNLGQLNTEAFF.

The chain recombines TRBV7-2 with TRBJ1-5, with TRBD1 as a possible D gene (5 bases). Trimming pared 6 bases from V and 4 bases from J, leaving 10 bases between. Germline CDR1 SGHTA, CDR2 FQGNSA. The CDR3 is made up of 13 amino acids. The CDR3 DNA sequence: TGTGCCAGCAGTGGGGGGGGAAATCAGCCCCAGCATTTT. Amino acid sequence: CASSGGGNQPQHF. The whole variable domain, filled in from reference TRBV7-2 and TRBJ1-5, reads GAGVSQSPSNKVTEKGKDVELRCDPISGHTALYWYRQSLGQGLEFLIYFQGNSAPDKSGLPSDRFSAERTGGSVSTLTIQRTQQEDSAVYLCASSGGGNQPQHFGDGTRLSIL.

The rearrangement links TRBV12-2 to TRBJ2-3; the DNA was not used to check the table's D call, TRBD2. TRBV12-2 is deemed a pseudogene. The CDR3 covers 16 residues. The CDR3 here is CASRYATSGRLDTQYF. For the CDR3, the DNA is TGTGCAAGTCGTTACGCGACTAGCGGGAGGTTAGATACGCAGTATTTT.

V is TRBV4-1 and J is TRBJ2-1; D unresolved. The CDR3 consists of 14 residues. The V gene lost 0 bases and the J gene lost 1 base, with 4 bases spanning the gap. The germline gives CDR1 MGHRA, CDR2 YSYEKL. The CDR3 coding sequence is TGCGCCAGCAGCCAAGAGGCTTCCTACAATGAGCAGTTCTTC. Amino acid sequence: CASSQEASYNEQFF.

This chain uses TRBV28 with TRBJ2-7, with a weak D call TRBD1 (5 bases). V shed 2 bases and J shed 1 base, with 15 bases lying between them. CDR1 MDHEN and CDR2 SYDVKM come from the germline V gene. This CDR3 spans 16 amino acids. The CDR3 region has the DNA TGTGCCAGCAGTTTAAATAACAGGCAACCGTCCTACGAGCAGTACTTC. Its translation: CASSLNNRQPSYEQYF. The whole variable domain, filled in from reference TRBV28 and TRBJ2-7, reads DVKVTQSSRYLVKRTGEKVFLECVQDMDHENMFWYRQDPGLGLRLIYFSYDVKMKEKGDIPEGYSVSREKKERFSLILESASTNQTSMYLCASSLNNRQPSYEQYFGPGTRLTVT.

The V and J genes are TRBV10-2 and TRBJ1-6; no firm D call. The germline V gene has CDR1 WSHSY and CDR2 SAAADI. The CDR3 runs 14 residues. V was trimmed by 3 bases and J by 12 bases, leaving 15 bases between them. The DNA of the CDR3 is TGCGCCAGCAGTGACCCCTCAGGCCTTGGACCCCTCCACTTT. Translating gives CASSDPSGLGPLHF.

This chain joins TRBV30 and TRBJ2-2; TRBD1 might be the D (5 bases). The V end lost 7 bases, the J end lost 5 bases, and 11 bases lay between the germline ends. Germline CDR1 is GTSNPN and CDR2 is SVGIG (reference sequence). This CDR3 comprises 12 residues. CDR3: CASSGNTGELFF. In DNA form, the CDR3 reads TGTGCCTCCTCAGGGAATACCGGGGAGCTGTTTTTT.

The gene calls are TRBV5-1 and TRBJ2-3, with a weak D call TRBD1 (7 bases). The germline gives CDR1 SGHRS, CDR2 YFSETQ. CDR3 size: 16 residues. With 5 bases removed from V and 2 bases from J, the gap between germline ends came to 18 bases. The CDR3 protein is CASSQGGAIPTDTQYF. In DNA form, the CDR3 reads TGCGCCAGCAGTCAGGGGGGCGCAATCCCCACAGATACGCAGTATTTT.

The chain is built from TRBV5-4 and TRBJ2-3, with 12 bases lining up with TRBD2. J gave up 6 bases and V 4 bases, and 3 bases lay outside the gene matches. Germline V gene sequence: CDR1 SGHNT, CDR2 YYREEE (reference sequence). The CDR3 extends over 14 amino acids. The DNA of the CDR3 is TGTGCCAGCAGCCGGGGACTAGCGGGTGATACGCAGTATTTT. It codes for CASSRGLAGDTQYF.

The chain links TRBV27 to TRBJ2-7; 9 nucleotides agree with TRBD1. There are 15 residues in the CDR3. J lost 1 base, V lost 3 bases, and 4 bases had no gene match. The V gene's germline CDR1 is MNHEY and CDR2 SMNVEV (reference sequence). The CDR3 sequence is CASSFTGQGSYEQYF. The CDR3, as DNA: TGTGCCAGCAGTTTTACCGGACAGGGGTCCTACGAGCAGTACTTC.

The chain uses TRBV4-1 and TRBJ2-7; possible D gene TRBD2, 6 bases. Looked up from germline, CDR1 is MGHRA and CDR2 is YSYEKL. The CDR3 totals 17 residues. V was shortened by 1 base and J by 4 bases, with 20 bases between the two germline ends. The CDR3 DNA sequence: TGCGCCAGCAGCCAAGGGTTAGGGGCCGGGGGTCTTTACGAGCAGTACTTC. Encoded protein: CASSQGLGAGGLYEQYF.